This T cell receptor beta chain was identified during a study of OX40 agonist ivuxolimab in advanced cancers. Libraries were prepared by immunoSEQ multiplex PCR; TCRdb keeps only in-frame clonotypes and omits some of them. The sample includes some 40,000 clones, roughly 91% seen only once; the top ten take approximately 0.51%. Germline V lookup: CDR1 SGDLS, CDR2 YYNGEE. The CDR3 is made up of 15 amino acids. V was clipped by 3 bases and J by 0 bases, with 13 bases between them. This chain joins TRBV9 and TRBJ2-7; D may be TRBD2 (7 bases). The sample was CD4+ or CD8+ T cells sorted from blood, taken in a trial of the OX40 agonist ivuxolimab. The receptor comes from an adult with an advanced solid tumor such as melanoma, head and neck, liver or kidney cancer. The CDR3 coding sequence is TGTGCCAGCAGCGCTGGGGGGGCCAGCTCCTACGAGCAGTACTTC. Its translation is CASSAGGASSYEQYF. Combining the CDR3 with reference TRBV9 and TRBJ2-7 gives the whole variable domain DSGVTQTPKHLITATGQRVTLRCSPRSGDLSVYWYQQSLDQGLQFLIQYYNGEERAKGNILERFSAQQFPDLHSELNLSSLELGDSALYFCASSAGGASSYEQYFGPGTRLTVT.